This T cell receptor (beta chain) was sequenced during a study of vaccination and CD4 T cells after COVID-19. At the level of the study: Post-vaccination specimens were collected at a median of roughly 69 days following dose two (range 14 to 241). As control conditions, cultures were given either a CEFX pool serving as positive control, an HIV-1 Nef pool, or no peptide at all.

Points on this clonotype: Antigen unknown.

The assay that was used to sequence DNA from cultured CD4+ T cells was the Oncomine TCR Beta short-read assay. One entry per CDR3 protein, called by TCRdb with MiXCR from the PCR reads. The sample has about 14,000 distinct CDR3 sequences, 25% to 30% seen once. The treatment denotes: roughly 10-day PBMC culture with coronavirus spike peptide pools or control peptides (ViraFEST assay). The ViraFEST method relied on peptide pools to expand antigen-specific T cells, followed by TCR sequencing. Trimming pared 0 bases from V and 0 bases from J, leaving 10 bases between. This CDR3 has 15 residues. Germline values: CDR1 SGHNT, CDR2 YYREEE (reference sequence).

The V and J genes are TRBV5-4 and TRBJ2-7; D is ambiguous. The TCR sequence derives from a human donor who had recovered from COVID-19. Input material: CD4+ T cells from blood, cultured in vitro. CDR3: CASSLGLQPSYEQYF. In nucleotides, the CDR3 is TGTGCCAGCAGCTTGGGCCTGCAGCCCTCCTACGAGCAGTACTTC.